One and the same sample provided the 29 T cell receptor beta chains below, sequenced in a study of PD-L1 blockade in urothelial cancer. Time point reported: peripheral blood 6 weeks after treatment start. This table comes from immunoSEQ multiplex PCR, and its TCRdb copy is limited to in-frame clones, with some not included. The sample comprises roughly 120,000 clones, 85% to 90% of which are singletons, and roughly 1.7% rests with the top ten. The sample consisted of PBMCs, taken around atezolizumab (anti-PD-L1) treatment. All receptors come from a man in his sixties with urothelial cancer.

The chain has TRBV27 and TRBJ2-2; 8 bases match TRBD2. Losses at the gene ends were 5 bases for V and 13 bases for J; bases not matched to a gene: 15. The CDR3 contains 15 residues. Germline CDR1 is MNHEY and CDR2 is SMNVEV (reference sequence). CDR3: CASSPLSGGDVGLFF. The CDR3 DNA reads TGTGCCAGCAGTCCCCTATCCGGGGGGGATGTTGGGCTGTTTTTT.

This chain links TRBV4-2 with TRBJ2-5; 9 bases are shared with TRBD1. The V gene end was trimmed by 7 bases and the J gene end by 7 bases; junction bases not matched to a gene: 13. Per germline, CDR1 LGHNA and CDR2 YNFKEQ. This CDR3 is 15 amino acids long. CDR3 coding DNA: TGTGCCAGCACGCCCGGGACAGGGACTGTCGGGACCCAGTACTTC. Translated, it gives CASTPGTGTVGTQYF.

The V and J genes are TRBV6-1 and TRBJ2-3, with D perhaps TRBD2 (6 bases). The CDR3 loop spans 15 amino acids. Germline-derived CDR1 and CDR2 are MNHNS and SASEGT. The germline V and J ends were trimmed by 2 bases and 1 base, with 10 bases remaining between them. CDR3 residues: CASSEWQRGTDTQYF. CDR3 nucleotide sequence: TGTGCCAGCAGTGAATGGCAGCGGGGCACAGATACGCAGTATTTT.

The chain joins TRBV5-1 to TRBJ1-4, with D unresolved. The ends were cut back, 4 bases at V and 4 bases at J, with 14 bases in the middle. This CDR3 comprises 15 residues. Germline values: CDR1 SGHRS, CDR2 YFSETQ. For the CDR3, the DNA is TGCGCCAGCAGCCTATTAGAGGGCGGTAATGAAAAACTGTTTTTT. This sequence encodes CASSLLEGGNEKLFF.

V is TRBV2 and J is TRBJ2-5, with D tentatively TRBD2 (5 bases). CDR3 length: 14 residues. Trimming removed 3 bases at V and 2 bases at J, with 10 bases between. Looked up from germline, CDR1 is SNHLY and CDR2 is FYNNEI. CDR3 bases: TGTGCCAGCAGTGATTGGACTTCACAAGAGACCCAGTACTTC. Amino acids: CASSDWTSQETQYF. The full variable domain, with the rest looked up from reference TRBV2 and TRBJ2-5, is EPEVTQTPSHQVTQMGQEVILRCVPISNHLYFYWYRQILGQKVEFLVSFYNNEISEKSEIFDDQFSVERPDGSNFTLKIRSTKLEDSAMYFCASSDWTSQETQYFGPGTRLLVL.

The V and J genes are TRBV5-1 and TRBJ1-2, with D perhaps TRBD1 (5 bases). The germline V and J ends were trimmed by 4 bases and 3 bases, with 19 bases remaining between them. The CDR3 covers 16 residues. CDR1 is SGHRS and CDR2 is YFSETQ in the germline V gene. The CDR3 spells CASSRGPGRDHYGYTF. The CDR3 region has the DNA TGCGCCAGCAGCCGTGGCCCGGGCAGGGATCACTATGGCTACACCTTC.

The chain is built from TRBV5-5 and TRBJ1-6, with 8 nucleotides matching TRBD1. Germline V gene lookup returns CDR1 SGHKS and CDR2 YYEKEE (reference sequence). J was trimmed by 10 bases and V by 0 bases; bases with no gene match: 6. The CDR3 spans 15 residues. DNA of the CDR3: TGTGCCAGCAGCTTGGAGGACAGGGACTACTCACCCCTCCACTTT. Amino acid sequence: CASSLEDRDYSPLHF.

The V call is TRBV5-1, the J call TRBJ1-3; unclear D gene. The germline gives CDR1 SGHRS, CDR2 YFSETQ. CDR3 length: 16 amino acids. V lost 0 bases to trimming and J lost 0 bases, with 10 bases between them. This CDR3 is CASSLGQAISGNTIYF. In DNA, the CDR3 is TGCGCCAGCAGCTTGGGGCAGGCGATCTCTGGAAACACCATATATTTT.

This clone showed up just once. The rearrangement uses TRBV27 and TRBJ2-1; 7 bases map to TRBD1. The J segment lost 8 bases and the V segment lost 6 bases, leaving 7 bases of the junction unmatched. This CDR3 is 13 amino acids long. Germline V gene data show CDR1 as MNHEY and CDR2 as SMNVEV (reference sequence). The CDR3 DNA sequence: TGTGCCAGCAGGGGACAGTTCGGCGATGAGCAGTTCTTC. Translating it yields CASRGQFGDEQFF.

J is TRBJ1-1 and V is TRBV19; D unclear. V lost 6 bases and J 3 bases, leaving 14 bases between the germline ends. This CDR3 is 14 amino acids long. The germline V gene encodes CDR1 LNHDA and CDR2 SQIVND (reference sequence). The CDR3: CASSLQPEYTEAFF. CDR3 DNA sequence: TGTGCCAGTAGCCTACAACCGGAGTACACTGAAGCTTTCTTT.

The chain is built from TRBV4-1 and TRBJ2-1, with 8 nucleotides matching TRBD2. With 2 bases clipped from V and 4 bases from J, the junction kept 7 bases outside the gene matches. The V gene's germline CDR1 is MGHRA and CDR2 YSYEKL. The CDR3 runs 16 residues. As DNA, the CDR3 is TGCGCCAGCAGCCAACCTCTCTCGGGGGGGTACAATGAGCAGTTCTTC. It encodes CASSQPLSGGYNEQFF.

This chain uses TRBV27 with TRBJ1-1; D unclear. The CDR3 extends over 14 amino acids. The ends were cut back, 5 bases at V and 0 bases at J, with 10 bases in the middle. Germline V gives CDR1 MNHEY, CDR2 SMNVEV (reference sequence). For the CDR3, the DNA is TGTGCCAGCAGTCCACTCACAGTGAACACTGAAGCTTTCTTT. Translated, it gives CASSPLTVNTEAFF.

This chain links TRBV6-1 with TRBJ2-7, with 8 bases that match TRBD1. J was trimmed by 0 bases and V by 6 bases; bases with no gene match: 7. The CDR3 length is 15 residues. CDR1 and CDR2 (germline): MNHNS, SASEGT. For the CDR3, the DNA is TGTGCCAGCAGGCCCTGGACAGGGAGCTCCTACGAGCAGTACTTC. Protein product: CASRPWTGSSYEQYF.

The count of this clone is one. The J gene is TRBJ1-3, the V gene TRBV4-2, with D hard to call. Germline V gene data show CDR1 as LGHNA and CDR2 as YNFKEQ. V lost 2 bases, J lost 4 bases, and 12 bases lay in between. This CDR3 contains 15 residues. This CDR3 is CASSQTWGGGNTIYF. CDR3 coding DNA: TGTGCCAGCAGCCAAACCTGGGGAGGAGGAAACACCATATATTTT.

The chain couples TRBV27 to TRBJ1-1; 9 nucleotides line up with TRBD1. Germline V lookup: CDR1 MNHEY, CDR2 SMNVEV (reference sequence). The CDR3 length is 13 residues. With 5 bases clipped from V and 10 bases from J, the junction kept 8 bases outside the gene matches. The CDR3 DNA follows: TGTGCCAGCAGTCCCGGGACAGGGTTTGGAGCTTTCTTT. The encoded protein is CASSPGTGFGAFF.

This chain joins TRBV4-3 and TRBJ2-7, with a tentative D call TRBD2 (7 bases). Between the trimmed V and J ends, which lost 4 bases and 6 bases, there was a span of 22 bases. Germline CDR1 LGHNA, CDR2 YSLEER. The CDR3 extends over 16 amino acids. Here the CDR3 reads CASSLRRGASPGEQYF. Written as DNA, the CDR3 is TGCGCCAGCAGCCTCCGACGGGGGGCCTCCCCCGGCGAGCAGTACTTC.

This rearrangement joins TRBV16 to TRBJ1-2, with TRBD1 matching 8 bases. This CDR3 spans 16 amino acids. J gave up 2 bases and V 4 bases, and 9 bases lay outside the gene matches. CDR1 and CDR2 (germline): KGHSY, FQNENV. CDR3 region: CASSPRGRGQNYGYTF. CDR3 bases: TGTGCCAGCAGCCCCCGGGGCAGGGGGCAAAACTATGGCTACACCTTC.

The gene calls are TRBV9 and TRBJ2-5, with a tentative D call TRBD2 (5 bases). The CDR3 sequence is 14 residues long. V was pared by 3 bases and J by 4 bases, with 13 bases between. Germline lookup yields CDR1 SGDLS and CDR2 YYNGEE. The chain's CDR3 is CASSETPEGETQYF. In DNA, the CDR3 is TGTGCCAGCAGCGAGACCCCAGAGGGAGAGACCCAGTACTTC.

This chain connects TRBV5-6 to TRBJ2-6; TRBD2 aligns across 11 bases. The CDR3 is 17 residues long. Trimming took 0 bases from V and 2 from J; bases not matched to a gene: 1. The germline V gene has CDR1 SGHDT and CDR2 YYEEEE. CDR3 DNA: TGTGCCAGCAGCTTGGATAGCGGGAGGGCTGGGGCCAACGTCCTGACTTTC. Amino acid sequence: CASSLDSGRAGANVLTF.

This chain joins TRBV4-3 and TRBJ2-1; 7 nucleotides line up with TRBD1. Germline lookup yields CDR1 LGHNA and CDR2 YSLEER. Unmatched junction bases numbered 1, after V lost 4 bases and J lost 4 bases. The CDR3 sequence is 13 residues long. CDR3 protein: CASSRGQYNEQFF. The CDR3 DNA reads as TGCGCCAGCAGCCGGGGACAGTACAATGAGCAGTTCTTC.

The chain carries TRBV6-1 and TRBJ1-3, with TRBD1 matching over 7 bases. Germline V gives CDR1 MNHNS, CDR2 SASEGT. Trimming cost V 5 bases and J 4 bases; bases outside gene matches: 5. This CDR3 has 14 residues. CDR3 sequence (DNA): TGTGCCAGCAGTTTAACAGGGGTCGGAAACACCATATATTTT. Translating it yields CASSLTGVGNTIYF.

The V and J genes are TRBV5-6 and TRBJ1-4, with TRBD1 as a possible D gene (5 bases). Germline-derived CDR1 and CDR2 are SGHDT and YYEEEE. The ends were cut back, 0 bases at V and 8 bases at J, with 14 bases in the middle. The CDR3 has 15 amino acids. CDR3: CASSLAGQGWEKLFF. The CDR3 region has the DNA TGTGCCAGCAGCTTGGCCGGGCAGGGATGGGAAAAACTGTTTTTT.

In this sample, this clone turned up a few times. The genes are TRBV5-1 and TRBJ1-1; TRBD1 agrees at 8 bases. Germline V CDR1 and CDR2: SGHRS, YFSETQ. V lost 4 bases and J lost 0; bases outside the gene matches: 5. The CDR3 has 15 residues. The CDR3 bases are TGCGCCAGCAGCCCGGGGACAGGAGTGAACACTGAAGCTTTCTTT. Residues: CASSPGTGVNTEAFF.

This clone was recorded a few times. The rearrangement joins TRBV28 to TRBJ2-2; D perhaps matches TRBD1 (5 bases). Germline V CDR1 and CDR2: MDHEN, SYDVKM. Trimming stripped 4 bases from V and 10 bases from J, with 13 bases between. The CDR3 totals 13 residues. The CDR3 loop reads CASSWGVALELFF. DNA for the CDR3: TGTGCCAGCAGTTGGGGCGTCGCCCTGGAGCTGTTTTTT.

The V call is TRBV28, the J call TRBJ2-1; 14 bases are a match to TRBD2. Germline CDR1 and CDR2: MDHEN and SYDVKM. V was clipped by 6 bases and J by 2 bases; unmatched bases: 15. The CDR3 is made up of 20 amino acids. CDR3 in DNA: TGTGCCAGCAGATTAACCCACGGGACTAGCGGGAGAAGGGCCTACAATGAGCAGTTCTTC. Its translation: CASRLTHGTSGRRAYNEQFF.

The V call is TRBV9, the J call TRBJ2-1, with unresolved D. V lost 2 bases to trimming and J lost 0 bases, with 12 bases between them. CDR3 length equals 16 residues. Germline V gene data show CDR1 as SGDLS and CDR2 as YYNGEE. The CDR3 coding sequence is TGTGCCAGCAGCGTGGCCACAAGGAGCTCCTACAATGAGCAGTTCTTC. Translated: CASSVATRSSYNEQFF.

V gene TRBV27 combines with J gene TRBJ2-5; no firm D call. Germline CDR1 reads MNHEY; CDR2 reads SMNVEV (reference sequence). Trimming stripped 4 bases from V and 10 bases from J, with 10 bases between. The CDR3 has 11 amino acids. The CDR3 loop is CASSSYSYQYF. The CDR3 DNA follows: TGTGCCAGCAGTTCCTACTCCTACCAGTACTTC.

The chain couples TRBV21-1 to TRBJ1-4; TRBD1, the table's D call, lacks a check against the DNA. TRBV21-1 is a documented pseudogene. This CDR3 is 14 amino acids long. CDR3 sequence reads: CASSKKQGDEKLFF. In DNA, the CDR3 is TGTGCCAGCAGCAAAAAACAGGGAGACGAAAAACTGTTTTTT.

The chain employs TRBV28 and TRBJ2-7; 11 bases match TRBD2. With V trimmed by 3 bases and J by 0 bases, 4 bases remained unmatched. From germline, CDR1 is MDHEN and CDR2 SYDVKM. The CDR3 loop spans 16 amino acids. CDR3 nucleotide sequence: TGTGCCAGCAGTTTCTTGGGGACTAGCGGCTCCTACGAGCAGTACTTC. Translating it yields CASSFLGTSGSYEQYF.